These T cell receptor beta chains were read from a single sample in a study of blood T cell repertoires in COVID-19. Clones were read by immunoSEQ multiplex PCR, and TCRdb kept only the in-frame ones, dropping some. Here the sample spans some 70,000 clones, roughly 82% being singletons. The sequenced sample consisted of peripheral blood. The receptors shown here come from an older woman with acute or convalescent COVID-19. The CDR3 runs from the conserved cysteine through the conserved F or W. The order of the fields is J gene, V gene, CDR3 protein.

>TRBJ1-4|TRBV5-6
CASSWGQLATNEKLFF
>TRBJ1-1|TRBV7-9
CASSSQDRAGTEAFF
>TRBJ2-7|TRBV5-4
CASSSQPGQDSSYEQYF
>TRBJ2-5|TRBV5-1
CASSGGGSMSETQYF
>TRBJ1-2|TRBV10-3
CAISETVANYGYTF
>TRBJ1-2|TRBV5-4
CASSLDRVNYGYTF
>TRBJ1-3|TRBV27
CASSRWGGNSGNTIYF
>TRBJ1-1|TRBV18
CASSPLDSLNTEAFF
>TRBJ1-5|TRBV7-2
CASSLDAGGGQPQHF
>TRBJ1-1|TRBV28
CASSLGAAMNTEAFF
>TRBJ2-4|TRBV19
CASTGTSGRDIQYF
>TRBJ1-4|TRBV7-8
CASSLDGQGVNEKLFF
>TRBJ1-2|TRBV28
CASSYTRTGGSYGYTF
>TRBJ1-3|TRBV10-1
CAPPAGGNTIYF
>TRBJ2-4|TRBV9
CASSVEGTGTLMGIQYF
>TRBJ1-2|TRBV30
CAWSDNGVRGYTF
>TRBJ1-2|TRBV19
CASSIGDKSGGSNYGYTF
>TRBJ2-1|TRBV21-1
CASSKGNLAPSEQFF
>TRBJ2-7|TRBV2
CASSVGASYEQYF
>TRBJ2-7|TRBV30
CAWSVSRSGGSYEQYF
>TRBJ1-4|TRBV4-1
CASRSVEKLFF
>TRBJ2-3|TRBV7-8
CASSSGLAGADTQYF
>TRBJ2-5|TRBV7-9
CASSLNRQETQYF
>TRBJ1-6|TRBV30
CAWSSLRTAKPLNSPLHF
>TRBJ2-7|TRBV24-1
CATSVGGATVYEQYF
>TRBJ1-2|TRBV7-2
CASSLALQAYYGYTF
>TRBJ2-5|TRBV18
CASSPLLIRGGDQETQYF
>TRBJ2-1|TRBV2
CASSDPSGGAFEQFF
>TRBJ1-1|TRBV4-2
CASSQDGGGTEAFF
>TRBJ2-3|TRBV24-1
CATSEQGKDTQYF
>TRBJ2-4|TRBV18
CASSPMLLQPGQGAADLAKNIQYF
>TRBJ1-2|TRBV29-1
CSVESGQGINYGYTF
>TRBJ2-2|TRBV7-6
CASSSQAGGNTGELFF
>TRBJ1-1|TRBV6-5
CASSSPTSEAFF
>TRBJ1-2|TRBV3-1/TRBV3-2
CASSRPGFGYTF
>TRBJ2-5|TRBV20-1
CSARVGETQYF
>TRBJ2-1|TRBV19
CASNPGTGSTRNEQFF
>TRBJ2-7|TRBV10-3
CAAKIGGGDSYEQYF
>TRBJ1-4|TRBV2
CASIRDRTNEKLFF
>TRBJ1-6|TRBV30
CAWSPPGTGSSPLHF
>TRBJ2-5|TRBV15
CATSRGGETQYF
>TRBJ2-7|TRBV4-1
CASSQQGLAGTYEQYF
>TRBJ1-5|TRBV5-5
CASSWGQGPNQPQHF
>TRBJ2-7|TRBV3-1/TRBV3-2
CASSQELSRTSGEQYF
>TRBJ2-1|TRBV24-1
CATSRPGLAGDRVNEQFF
>TRBJ1-1|TRBV13
CASTRGRGTEAFF